Given below is one T cell receptor beta chain in context. The ends were cut back, 0 bases at V and 10 bases at J, with 15 bases in the middle. Germline CDR1 LGHNA, CDR2 YNFKEQ. This CDR3 is 14 amino acids long. This sample stems from a study of blood T cell repertoires in COVID-19. This table comes from immunoSEQ multiplex PCR, and its TCRdb copy is limited to in-frame clones, with some not included. The sample has some 130,000 clones; roughly nine tenths are singletons. The chain recombines TRBV4-2 with TRBJ1-1, with D possibly TRBD1 on 6 matching bases. The sample was peripheral blood. This clonotype was obtained from a man aged 50 or older with active COVID-19. CDR3 sequence (DNA): TGTGCCAGCAGCCAAGACGCAGGGGCTTTGGCAGCTTTCTTT. Encoded protein: CASSQDAGALAAFF.